One and the same sample provided the 9 T cell receptor beta chains below, sequenced in a study of memory CD4+ T cells and cytomegalovirus serostatus (dated by TCRdb to the late 2010s). Library creation used the immunoSEQ multiplex PCR assay. TCRdb mirrors the immuneACCESS table, restricted to in-frame sequences. Some clones are absent from its copies; in checked studies, under half trace to an unresolved V gene, and the reason for the others is unknown. Across this sample there are some 67,000 clones, with about 75% seen only once. Together, the top ten hold approximately 4.5% of the sample. Single viable CD3+CD4+CD8-CD45RO+ cells were sorted as memory CD4+ T cells on a FACSAria II. The source material was memory CD4+ T cells from blood. These TCRs come from an adult in good health and CMV-seropositive.

The rearrangement joins TRBV19 to TRBJ1-1; unclear D gene. Trimming took off 1 base at V and 1 base at J, with 13 bases between the two ends. The CDR3 totals 16 residues. The germline CDR1 and CDR2 sequences are LNHDA and SQIVND (reference sequence). The CDR3 here is CASSIAGSRGNTEAFF. As DNA, the CDR3 is TGTGCCAGTAGTATAGCCGGCTCGAGAGGGAACACTGAAGCTTTCTTT.

The rearrangement links TRBV7-2 to TRBJ2-7, with D possibly called TRBD1 or TRBD2 (5 bases each). The CDR3 runs 15 residues. Trimming cost V 5 bases and J 3 bases, with 17 bases left between them. Germline assignment: CDR1 SGHTA and CDR2 FQGNSA. The CDR3 coding sequence is TGTGCCAGCAGCCCCCAGGGAACGGCGGGCTACGAGCAGTACTTC. Encoded protein: CASSPQGTAGYEQYF.

V and J are TRBV19 and TRBJ1-2; D may be TRBD1 (6 bases). Germline V gene lookup returns CDR1 LNHDA and CDR2 SQIVND (reference sequence). Trimming cost V 2 bases and J 9 bases, with 19 bases left between them. There are 15 residues in the CDR3. Written as DNA, the CDR3 is TGTGCCAGTAGTATATCCTCCCTCAGACAGGAAAGCTACACCTTC. Its translation is CASSISSLRQESYTF.

V gene TRBV23-1 combines with J gene TRBJ2-7, with 7 bases matching TRBD1. TRBV23-1 is an open reading frame, and its role is uncertain. Trimming at V came to 4 bases and at J to 5 bases, leaving 8 bases not matched to a gene. This CDR3 has 14 residues. The CDR3 DNA follows: TGCGCCAGCAGTCGACAAGACAGGGCCCACGAGCAGTACTTC. Its protein product is CASSRQDRAHEQYF.

The V call is TRBV5-4, the J call TRBJ2-7; 10 bases fit TRBD2. The CDR3 contains 15 residues. Germline CDR1 SGHNT, CDR2 YYREEE (reference sequence). After removal of 0 bases from V and 2 bases from J, the junction contained 2 bases not matched to a gene. The CDR3 here is CASSLALAGAYEQYF. The CDR3 nucleotides read TGTGCCAGCAGCTTGGCCCTAGCGGGGGCCTACGAGCAGTACTTC.

This clone was observed a few times. This chain connects TRBV6-8 to TRBJ1-5, with TRBD1 matching over 12 bases. This CDR3 spans 14 amino acids. Per germline, CDR1 MNHGY and CDR2 SAAAGT. V lost 10 bases, J lost 4 bases, and 5 bases stayed unmatched. The CDR3 reads CATPGQGANQPQHF. CDR3 sequence (DNA): TGTGCCACCCCGGGACAGGGGGCTAATCAGCCCCAGCATTTT.

This clone was seen a handful of times. The rearrangement uses TRBV5-4 and TRBJ1-1; the D gene is possibly TRBD1 (6 bases). The germline V gene encodes CDR1 SGHNT and CDR2 YYREEE (reference sequence). Trimming pared 4 bases from V and 10 bases from J, leaving 17 bases between. The CDR3 has 13 amino acids. The CDR3 DNA sequence: TGTGCCAGCAGCCGTCGGGGGGACACCGTAGCTTTCTTT. Its translation is CASSRRGDTVAFF.

The rearrangement uses TRBV7-2 and TRBJ2-3; no definite D call. The V and J ends lost 5 bases and 0 bases respectively, with 9 bases between them. The CDR3 length is 14 residues. CDR1 and CDR2 (germline): SGHTA, FQGNSA. The CDR3 coding sequence is TGTGCCAGCAGCATAGTGTCTAGCACAGATACGCAGTATTTT. It specifies CASSIVSSTDTQYF.

The chain employs TRBV28 and TRBJ1-3, with a tentative D call TRBD1 (6 bases). CDR3 length equals 17 residues. Germline V gives CDR1 MDHEN, CDR2 SYDVKM. Trimming removed 3 bases from V and 3 bases from J, with 18 bases in between. The CDR3, as DNA: TGTGCCAGCAGTTTGTCCAGGATAAGACAGGTTGGAAACACCATATATTTT. Protein product: CASSLSRIRQVGNTIYF.